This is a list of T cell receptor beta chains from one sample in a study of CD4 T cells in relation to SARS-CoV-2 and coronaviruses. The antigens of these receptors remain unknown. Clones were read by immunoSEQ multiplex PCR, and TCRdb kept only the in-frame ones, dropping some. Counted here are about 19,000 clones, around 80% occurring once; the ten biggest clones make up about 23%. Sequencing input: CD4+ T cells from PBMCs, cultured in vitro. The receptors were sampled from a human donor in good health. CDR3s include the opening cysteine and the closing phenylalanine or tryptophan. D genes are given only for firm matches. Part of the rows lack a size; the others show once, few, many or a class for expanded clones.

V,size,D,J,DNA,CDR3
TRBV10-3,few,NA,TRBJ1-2,TGTGCCATCAGTGGTGAGGTCTCCTATGGCTACACCTTC,CAISGEVSYGYTF
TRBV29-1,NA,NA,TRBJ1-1,TGCAGCGTTGATATTTTCAGGGGGAACACTGAAGCTTTCTTT,CSVDIFRGNTEAFF
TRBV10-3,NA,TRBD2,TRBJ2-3,TGTGCCGTAGATAGCGGGCTACGCACAGATACGCAGTATTTT,CAVDSGLRTDTQYF
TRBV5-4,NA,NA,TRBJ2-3,TGTGCCAGCAGCTTAGCGGGCCGACATAGCACAGATACGCAGTATTTT,CASSLAGRHSTDTQYF
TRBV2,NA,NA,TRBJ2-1,TGTGCCAGCAGTGAAGGGCAGCTCTCCTACAATGAGCAGTTCTTC,CASSEGQLSYNEQFF
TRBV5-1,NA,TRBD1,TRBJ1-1,TGCGCCAGCAGCCCCCGGGACAGGGGAATGACTGAAGCTTTCTTT,CASSPRDRGMTEAFF
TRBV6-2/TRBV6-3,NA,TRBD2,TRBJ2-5,TGTGCCAGCAGTAAAAGACTAGCGGAGAACCAAGAGACCCAGTACTTC,CASSKRLAENQETQYF
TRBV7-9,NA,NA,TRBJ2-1,TGTGCCAGCAGCCCCAGGACTATTTGGGGGGAGCAGTTCTTC,CASSPRTIWGEQFF
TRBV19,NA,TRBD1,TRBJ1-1,TGTGCCAGTAGTATCACAGGGGGCCGCGAAGAAGCTTTCTTT,CASSITGGREEAFF
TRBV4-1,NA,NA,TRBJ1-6,TGCGCCAGCAGCCAATGGATTCCCTTAATCCGCTTCAGCGATTCACCCCTCCACTTT,CASSQWIPLIRFSDSPLHF
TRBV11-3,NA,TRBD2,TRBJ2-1,TGTGCCAGCAGCTTATCAACTAGCGGGGGGAACAATGAGCAGTTCTTC,CASSLSTSGGNNEQFF
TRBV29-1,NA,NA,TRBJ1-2,TGCAGCGTTTCCAGTAACTATGGCTACACCTTC,CSVSSNYGYTF
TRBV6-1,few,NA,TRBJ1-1,TGTGCCAGCAGTGAATTAAGAGGGAACACTGAAGCTTTCTTT,CASSELRGNTEAFF
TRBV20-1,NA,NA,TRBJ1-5,TGCAGTGCTAGCTCAAATCAGCCCCAGCATTTT,CSASSNQPQHF
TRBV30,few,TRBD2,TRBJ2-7,TGTGCCTGGACTAGCGGGAGACAGCAGTACTTC,CAWTSGRQQYF
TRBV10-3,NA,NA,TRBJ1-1,TGTGCCATCAGTGAGTCCGGCCTAGGGACTGAAGCTTTCTTT,CAISESGLGTEAFF
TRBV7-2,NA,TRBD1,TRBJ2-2,TGTGCCAGCAGCCCAAGGGGGCGCGGGGAGCTGTTTTTT,CASSPRGRGELFF
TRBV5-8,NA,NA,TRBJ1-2,TGTGCCAGCAGCTTGGTCGGGACCTTTAACTATGGCTACACCTTC,CASSLVGTFNYGYTF
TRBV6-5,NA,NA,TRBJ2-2,TGTGCCAGCAGTTACACGGGGGGCAACACCGGGGAGCTGTTTTTT,CASSYTGGNTGELFF
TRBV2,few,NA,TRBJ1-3,TGTGCCAGCAGTCCAGACACCTACTCTGGAAACACCATATATTTT,CASSPDTYSGNTIYF
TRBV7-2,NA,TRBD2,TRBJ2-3,TGTGCCAGCAGCCTCACCGGGACTAGCGCTGCAGATACGCAGTATTTT,CASSLTGTSAADTQYF
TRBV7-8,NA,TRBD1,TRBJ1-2,TGTGCCAGCAGCCCCTGGGGACAGGAAAATAACTATGGCTACACCTTC,CASSPWGQENNYGYTF
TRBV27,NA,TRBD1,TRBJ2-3,TGTGCCAGCAGTTCCCAGGGACAGGGAACTACAGATACGCAGTATTTT,CASSSQGQGTTDTQYF
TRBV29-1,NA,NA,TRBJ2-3,TGCAGCGCGACGCCAGTCGCAGATACGCAGTATTTT,CSATPVADTQYF
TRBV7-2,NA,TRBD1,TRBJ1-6,TGTGCCAGCAGCCAGACCGGACAGGCGGGAAATTCACCCCTCCACTTT,CASSQTGQAGNSPLHF
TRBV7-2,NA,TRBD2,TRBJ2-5,TGTGCCAGCAGCCGCCTCGCTAGCGGGGGCCAACACTTC,CASSRLASGGQHF
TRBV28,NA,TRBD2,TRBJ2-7,TGTGCCAGCGGGACTGTAGCGGGGGAGCTCTACGAGCAGTACTTC,CASGTVAGELYEQYF
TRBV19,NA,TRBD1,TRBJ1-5,TGTGCCAGTAGTACGGACAGGGTGTCCCAGCCCCAGCATTTT,CASSTDRVSQPQHF
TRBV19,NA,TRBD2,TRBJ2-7,TGTGCCAGTAGTATAGGGGAGGGCTACGAGCAGTACTTC,CASSIGEGYEQYF
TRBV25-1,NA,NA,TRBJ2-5,TGTGCCAGCAGTGAAGATTGGGGGACCCAGTACTTC,CASSEDWGTQYF
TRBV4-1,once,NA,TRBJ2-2,TGCGCCAGCAGCTTTTCGATCAGGGGAAGTAACACCGGGGAGCTGTTTTTT,CASSFSIRGSNTGELFF
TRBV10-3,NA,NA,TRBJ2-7,TGTGCCTCTTGGACAGAACAATCCTACGAGCAGTACTTC,CASWTEQSYEQYF
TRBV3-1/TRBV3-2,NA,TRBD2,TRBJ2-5,TGTGCCAGCAGCCAAGATCCAGCGGGGGCCCGGAGGACCCAGTACTTC,CASSQDPAGARRTQYF
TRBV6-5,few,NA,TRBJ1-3,TGTGCCAGCAGGGGGCTGTACTCTGGAAACACCATATATTTT,CASRGLYSGNTIYF
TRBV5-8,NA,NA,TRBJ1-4,TGTGCCAGCAGCTTGGAATTCGGGTCACGCGCAACTAATGAAAAACTGTTTTTT,CASSLEFGSRATNEKLFF
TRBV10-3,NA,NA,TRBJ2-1,TGTGCCATCAGGGGGGTCAATGAGCAGTTCTTC,CAIRGVNEQFF
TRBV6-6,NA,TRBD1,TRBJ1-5,TGTGCCAGCAGTTCGGGACAGGGCAATCAGCCCCAGCATTTT,CASSSGQGNQPQHF
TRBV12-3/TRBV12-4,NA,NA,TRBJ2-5,TGTGCCAGCAGTTTGGGGTCCCGGGAGACCCAGTACTTC,CASSLGSRETQYF
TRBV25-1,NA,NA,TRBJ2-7,TGTGCCAGCAGTGAATTTTACGAGCAGTACTTC,CASSEFYEQYF
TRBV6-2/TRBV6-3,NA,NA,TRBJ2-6,TGTGCCAGCAGTTATGGGCCTTTGACAGGGGCCAACGTCCTGACTTTC,CASSYGPLTGANVLTF
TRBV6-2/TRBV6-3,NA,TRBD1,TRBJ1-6,TGTGCCAGCAGCCCCGGACAGGCGAGCTCCTATAATTCACCCCTCCACTTT,CASSPGQASSYNSPLHF